This T cell receptor (beta chain) was identified during a study of blood T cell repertoires in COVID-19. The wider study: Material from acute and convalescent COVID-19 was sourced from the United States, Italy and Spain.

In the study's own analysis: Cell counts per sample came from amplifying reference gene primers. Sequencing was performed with immunoSEQ multiplex PCR; in TCRdb, only in-frame clones are kept and a portion is missing. V and J calls and clone size are those listed in that table; D and trimming were worked out from the DNA. The table shows 100,000 to 150,000 clones, with 65% to 90% occurring only once. V was clipped by 2 bases and J by 9 bases, with 8 bases between them. CDR3 length: 13 amino acids. Germline V gene data show CDR1 as MNHNS and CDR2 as SASEGT. Participants' reported clinical history set cohort assignment.

V usage is TRBV6-1 and J usage is TRBJ1-6, with D perhaps TRBD1 (5 bases). The receptor was derived from a woman aged 50 to 60 who had recovered from COVID-19. Sequencing was done on a sample of PBMCs or T cells enriched from blood (not recorded which). CDR3 bases: TGTGCCAGCAGTGAACCCGGGGGTTCACCCCTCCACTTT. Translating it yields CASSEPGGSPLHF.